The present T cell receptor beta chain was sequenced within a study of blood T cell repertoires in COVID-19. In the study overall: Donors in the United States, Italy and Spain gave samples during acute or convalescent COVID-19. Sources were T cells, B-cell-depleted T cells, or PBMCs; the material itself was cDNA or gDNA.

The CDR3 length is 14 residues. V gave up 3 bases and J gave up 6 bases; unmatched junction bases: 8. Germline V gene sequence: CDR1 LNHNV, CDR2 YYDKDF (reference sequence). This clone was seen ten or more times. In the original analysis: Counts of nucleated cells, estimated from reference gene primer amplification, were obtained. TCRdb's copy holds only in-frame clones and misses some; the assay was immunoSEQ multiplex PCR. The DNA gave D and trimming, while V, J and clone size come from that table. The sample records about 58,000 clones, under 80% being singletons. Sequencing was done on a sample of peripheral blood. The sequence was collected from a human donor in a cohort sampled during active COVID-19. This rearrangement joins TRBV15 to TRBJ2-7; 7 nucleotides line up with TRBD1. The CDR3 DNA follows: TGTGCCACCAGCAGCCGCAAGACAGGGAGCGAGCAGTACTTC. It is translated as CATSSRKTGSEQYF.